This T cell receptor (beta chain) is drawn from a study of response to subunit inactivated influenza vaccine. TCRdb re-called the RT-PCR reads through MiXCR, storing one row per CDR3 protein. The data hold 550,000 to 600,000 distinct CDR3 sequences, with approximately 12% observed a single time. From germline, CDR1 is SGHTA and CDR2 FQGNSA. The CDR3 has 15 residues. The V end was cut by 7 bases, the J end by 6 bases, with 18 bases between. The rearrangement uses TRBV7-2 and TRBJ2-2, with D possibly being TRBD2 (7 bases). The receptor was derived from a man in his fifties who received an inactivated influenza vaccine. Sequencing used PBMCs from blood, obtained on the day of vaccination. Here the CDR3 reads CASIPFGGLAGELFF. CDR3 DNA: TGTGCCAGCATCCCCTTCGGGGGGCTGGCCGGGGAGCTGTTTTTT.